The clone carrying this T cell receptor beta chain came up a few times. V trimming: 4 bases; J trimming: 1 base; junction bases outside the gene matches: 3. The CDR3 consists of 14 residues. Germline V lookup: CDR1 WSHSY, CDR2 SAAADI. The template used for profiling TCR beta VDJ and CDR3 was genomic DNA. TCRdb reprocessed the reads via MiXCR and lists one record per CDR3 protein. The sample has around 290,000 distinct CDR3 sequences, about 50% seen once; the top ten hold 1% to 1.5%. The sample originates from a study of CD8+CD57+ T cells in acquired aplastic anemia. Patients picked for sequencing had shown CD8+CD57+ cell expansion detected by flow cytometry. Diagnosis of severe acquired aplastic anemia applied to all patients.

Sequenced: sorted CD4+, CD8+, or CD8+CD57+ T cells (not recorded which) from PBMCs. The receptor's source is a human donor with aplastic anemia. The chain couples TRBV10-2 to TRBJ2-7; TRBD1 agrees at 8 bases. The CDR3 spells CASSVRQGSYEQYF. CDR3 DNA sequence: TGCGCCAGCAGTGTCAGACAGGGGTCCTACGAGCAGTACTTC.